This paragraph reports one T cell receptor beta chain. Ten or more counts support this clonotype. Its recognized antigen is unknown. No qualities accompany the bases; no much larger clone lies one base away. Ophthalmopathy patients had moderately to severely active disease, Clinical Activity Score of at least 3, NOSPECS grade of at least 4, and duration under 3 months. Patients with uncontrolled infections, other autoimmune diseases, pregnancy or lactation were excluded. Diagnoses were based on clinical symptoms, serum thyroxine and TRAb, thyroid ultrasound and orbital computed tomography. Ficoll-Paque density gradient centrifugation was used to isolate PBMCs from 8 to 10 ml of fresh peripheral blood. Total RNA was extracted using Trizol reagent, and RNA quality was assessed on an Agilent 2100 Bioanalyzer. CDR3 length: 14 amino acids, cysteine to phenylalanine. The kept DNA is CDR3 alone, 42 bases in frame from the first base. Via the germline V gene (reference sequence), CDR1 is DFQATT and CDR2 SNEGSKA. V is pared back by 3 bases and J by 0 bases, with 11 bases lying between the germline termini.

This sample was included in a study of T cells in Graves' hyperthyroidism and ophthalmopathy (dated by TCRdb to about 2019). About the investigation overall: Peripheral blood was sampled at the time of initial diagnosis, prior to any treatment. To identify distinguishing TCR V-J signatures, a discovery cohort of 100 patients was used, comprising 43 with Graves' ophthalmopathy and roughly 60 with stable Graves' hyperthyroidism. In several Graves' hyperthyroidism patients, the study also compared T-cell repertoires from thyroid tissue with T-cell repertoires from blood. The approximately 100 discovery patients were divided at random into training and test sets in a 7:3 ratio. The paper describes TCR Vbeta CDR3 sequencing of 135 peripheral blood samples, made up of roughly 45 ophthalmopathy patients, roughly 75 hyperthyroidism patients and 17 progressor patients. After blood sampling, hyperthyroidism patients were treated with methimazole at a starting dose of 30 mg daily, and ophthalmopathy patients were treated with high-dose intravenous methylprednisolone. Prospective prediction of ophthalmopathy was tested in an independent validation cohort of 18 to 20 hyperthyroidism patients and 17 patients who later progressed to ophthalmopathy. Overall study results and their limits: A 13 V-J signature model separated ophthalmopathy from stable hyperthyroidism, with approximately 87% sensitivity and about 81% specificity in cross-validation and 80%/75% in testing. No statistical method was used to fix the sample size in advance, and group allocation was not hidden from the investigators. In validation, the model predicted progression to ophthalmopathy a median of 6.5 months before onset, with about 71% sensitivity and roughly 72% specificity. Most expanded thyroid clonotypes (frequency above 0.001) were also detected in blood, suggesting blood repertoires may reflect thyroid immune responses.

TCR beta CDR3 regions were amplified from RNA transcripts. The TCR CDR3 was subjected to a first round of RT-PCR using the HTBI primer set and the Qiagen OneStep RT-PCR kit. A second multiplex PCR round built the libraries, followed by size selection and purification. Libraries were sequenced paired-end with 100 bp reads on an Illumina HiSeq2000. Processing in the source paper ran as follows. Raw data were processed with SOAPnuke, discarding reads with adapters, uncalled bases, mean Phred below 15, or no exact constant-primer or identifier match. High-quality paired reads were merged using COPE v1.2.5, and each unique nucleotide sequence was defined as a clonotype. MiTCR v1.1 was used to align clonotypes to the IMGT TRBV, TRBD and TRBJ reference segments. The analysis was restricted to V-J combinations with a frequency above 0.0001, which together covered approximately 99% of the repertoires. A TCS score was defined as the ratio of F50 (clonal expansion) to E x V (chaos), with BLOSUM62-based TCRdist applied between CDR3 peptides within each V-J. Welch's t-statistics and random forest reduced around 510 V-J features to under 15, which were used in a naive Bayes classifier (R e1071). The similarity between thyroid and blood repertoires was quantified using the Morisita-Horn index. Through fastp at Q25 and MiXCR, TCRdb rebuilt clones from the public reads, retaining in-frame beta chains. CDR3 protein sequences are deduplicated, and each keeps its most common genes and DNA. The V and J calls, along with clone size, are taken from TCRdb and not from the paper's own processing. The sample table shows approximately 610,000 distinct CDR3 sequences, and about 15% are seen once. The top ten clonotypes cover about 4% of the sample.

The chain uses TRBV20-1 and TRBJ1-2, with a tentative D gene TRBD1 over 6 matching bases. Source material: blood. The source is a middle-aged woman with Graves' ophthalmopathy. DNA sequence: TGCAGTGCTAGTTTACAGGGAGCTAACTATGGCTACACCTTC. Its product reads: CSASLQGANYGYTF.